This T cell receptor beta chain was identified in a study of blood T cell repertoires in COVID-19. The wider study: Collection of acute and convalescent COVID-19 samples took place in the United States, Italy and Spain. In each case, the material was cDNA or gDNA derived from T cells, B-cell-depleted T cells, or PBMCs.

V gave up 6 bases and J gave up 0 bases, with 12 bases separating them. In germline, CDR1 is SNHLY, CDR2 FYNNEI. The CDR3 has 15 residues. In the original workflow: For nucleated cells, counts were estimated from reference gene primer amplification. Assay: immunoSEQ multiplex PCR; the TCRdb copy retains only in-frame clones and omits some. Clone size and V and J calls were adopted from that table, with D and trimming inferred from the DNA. Of about 68,000 clones listed, approximately 89% are singletons. The TCR was taken from a man in his fifties or sixties with active COVID-19. Sequencing was performed on peripheral blood. The rearrangement joins TRBV2 to TRBJ1-5; the D gene is possibly TRBD1 (6 bases). Written as DNA, the CDR3 is TGTGCCAGCAGCCCCGGGACACTTAGCAATCAGCCCCAGCATTTT. Encoded protein: CASSPGTLSNQPQHF.